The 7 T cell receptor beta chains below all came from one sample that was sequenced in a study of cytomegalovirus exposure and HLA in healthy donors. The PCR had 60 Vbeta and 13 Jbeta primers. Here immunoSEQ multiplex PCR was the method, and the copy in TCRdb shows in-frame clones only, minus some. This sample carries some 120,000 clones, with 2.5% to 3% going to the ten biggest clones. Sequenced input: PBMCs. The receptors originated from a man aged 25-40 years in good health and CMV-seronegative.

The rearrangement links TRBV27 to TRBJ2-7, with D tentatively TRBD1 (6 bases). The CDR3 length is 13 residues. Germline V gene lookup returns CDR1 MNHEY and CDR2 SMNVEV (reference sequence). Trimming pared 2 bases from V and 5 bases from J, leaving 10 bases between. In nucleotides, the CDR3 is TGTGCCAGCAGTTTAACAGGGAAGCACGAGCAGTACTTC. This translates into CASSLTGKHEQYF.

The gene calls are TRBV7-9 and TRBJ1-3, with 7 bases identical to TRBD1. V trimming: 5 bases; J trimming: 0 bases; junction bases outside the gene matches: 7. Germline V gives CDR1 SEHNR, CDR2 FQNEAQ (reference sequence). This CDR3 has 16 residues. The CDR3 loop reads CASSGDSSLSGNTIYF. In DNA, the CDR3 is TGTGCCAGCAGCGGGGACAGTTCCCTCTCTGGAAACACCATATATTTT. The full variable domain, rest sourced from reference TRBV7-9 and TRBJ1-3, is DTGVSQNPRHKITKRGQNVTFRCDPISEHNRLYWYRQTLGQGPEFLTYFQNEAQLEKSRLLSDRFSAERPKGSFSTLEIQRTEQGDSAMYLCASSGDSSLSGNTIYFGEGSWLTVV.

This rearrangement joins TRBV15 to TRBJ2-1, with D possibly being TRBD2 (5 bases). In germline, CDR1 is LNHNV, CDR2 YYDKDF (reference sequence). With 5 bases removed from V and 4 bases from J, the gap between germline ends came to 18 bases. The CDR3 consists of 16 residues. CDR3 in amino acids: CATSAPGFSRYNEQFF. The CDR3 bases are TGTGCCACCAGCGCCCCGGGATTTTCAAGGTACAATGAGCAGTTCTTC.

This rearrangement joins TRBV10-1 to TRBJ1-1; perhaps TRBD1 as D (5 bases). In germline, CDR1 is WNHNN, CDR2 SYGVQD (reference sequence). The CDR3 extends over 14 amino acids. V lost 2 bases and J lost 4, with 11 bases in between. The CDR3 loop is CASSEGRAGTEAFF. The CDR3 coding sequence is TGCGCCAGCAGTGAGGGCAGGGCAGGCACTGAAGCTTTCTTT.

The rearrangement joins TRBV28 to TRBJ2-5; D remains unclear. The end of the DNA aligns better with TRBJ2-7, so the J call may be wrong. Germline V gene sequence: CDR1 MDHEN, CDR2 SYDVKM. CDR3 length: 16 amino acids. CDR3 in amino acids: CASSFLVPRSSYEQYF. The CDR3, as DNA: TGTGCCAGCAGTTTTCTAGTACCCCGGAGCTCCTACGAGCAGTACTTC.

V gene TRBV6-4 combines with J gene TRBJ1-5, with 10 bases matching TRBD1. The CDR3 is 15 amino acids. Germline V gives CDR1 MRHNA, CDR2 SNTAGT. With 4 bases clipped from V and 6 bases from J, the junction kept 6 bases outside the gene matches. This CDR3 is CASSVQTGGAQPQHF. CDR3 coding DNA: TGTGCCAGCAGTGTCCAGACAGGGGGCGCTCAGCCCCAGCATTTT.

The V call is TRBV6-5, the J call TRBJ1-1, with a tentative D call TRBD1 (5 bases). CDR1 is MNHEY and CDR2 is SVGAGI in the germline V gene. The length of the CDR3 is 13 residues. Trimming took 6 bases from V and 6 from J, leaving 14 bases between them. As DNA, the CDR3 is TGTGCCAGCAGAGTACAGGTACCTTCTGAAGCTTTCTTT. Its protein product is CASRVQVPSEAFF.